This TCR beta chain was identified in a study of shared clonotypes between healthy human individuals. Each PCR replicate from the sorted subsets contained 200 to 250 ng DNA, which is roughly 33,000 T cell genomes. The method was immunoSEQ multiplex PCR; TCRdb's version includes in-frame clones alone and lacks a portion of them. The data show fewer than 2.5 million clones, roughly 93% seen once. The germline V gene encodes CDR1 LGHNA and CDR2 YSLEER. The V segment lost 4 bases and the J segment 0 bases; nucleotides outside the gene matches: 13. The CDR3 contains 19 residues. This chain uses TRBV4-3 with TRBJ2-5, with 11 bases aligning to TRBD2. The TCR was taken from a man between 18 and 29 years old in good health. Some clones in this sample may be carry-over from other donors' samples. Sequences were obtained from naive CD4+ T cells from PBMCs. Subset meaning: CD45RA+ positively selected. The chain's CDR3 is CASSPTGTSGTGYQETQYF. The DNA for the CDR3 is TGCGCCAGCAGCCCCACCGGGACTAGCGGAACCGGGTACCAAGAGACCCAGTACTTC.